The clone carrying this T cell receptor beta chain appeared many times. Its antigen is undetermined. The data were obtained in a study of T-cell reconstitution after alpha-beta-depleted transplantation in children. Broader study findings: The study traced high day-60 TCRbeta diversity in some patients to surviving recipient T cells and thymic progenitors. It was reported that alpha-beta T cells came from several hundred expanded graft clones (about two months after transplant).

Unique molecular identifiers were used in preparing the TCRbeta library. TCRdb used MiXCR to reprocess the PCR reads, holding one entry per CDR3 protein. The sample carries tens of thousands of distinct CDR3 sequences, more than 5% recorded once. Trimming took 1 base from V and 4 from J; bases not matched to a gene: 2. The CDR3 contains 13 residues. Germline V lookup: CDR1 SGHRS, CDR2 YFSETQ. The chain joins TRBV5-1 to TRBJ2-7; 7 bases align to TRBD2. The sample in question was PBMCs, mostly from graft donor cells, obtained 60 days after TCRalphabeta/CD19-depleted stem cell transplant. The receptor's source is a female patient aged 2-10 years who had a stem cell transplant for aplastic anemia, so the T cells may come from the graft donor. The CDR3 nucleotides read TGCGCCAGCAGCTTGCTAGCGGATTACGAGCAGTACTTC. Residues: CASSLLADYEQYF. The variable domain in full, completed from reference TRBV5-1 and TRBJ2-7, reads KAGVTQTPRYLIKTRGQQVTLSCSPISGHRSVSWYQQTPGQGLQFLFEYFSETQRNKGNFPGRFSGRQFSNSRSEMNVSTLELGDSALYLCASSLLADYEQYFGPGTRLTVT.